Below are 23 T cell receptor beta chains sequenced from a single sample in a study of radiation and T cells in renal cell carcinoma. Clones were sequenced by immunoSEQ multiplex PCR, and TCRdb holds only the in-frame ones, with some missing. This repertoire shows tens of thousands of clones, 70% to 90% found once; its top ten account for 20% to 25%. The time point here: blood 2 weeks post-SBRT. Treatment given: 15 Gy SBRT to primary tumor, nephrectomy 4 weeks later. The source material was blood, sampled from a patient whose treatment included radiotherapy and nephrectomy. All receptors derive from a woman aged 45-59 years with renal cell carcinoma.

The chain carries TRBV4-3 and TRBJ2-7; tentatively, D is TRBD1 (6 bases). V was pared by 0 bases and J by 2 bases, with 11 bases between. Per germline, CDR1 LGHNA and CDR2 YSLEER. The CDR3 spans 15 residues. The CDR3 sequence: CASSQDRAGAYEQYF. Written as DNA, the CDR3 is TGCGCCAGCAGCCAAGATAGGGCAGGGGCCTACGAGCAGTACTTC.

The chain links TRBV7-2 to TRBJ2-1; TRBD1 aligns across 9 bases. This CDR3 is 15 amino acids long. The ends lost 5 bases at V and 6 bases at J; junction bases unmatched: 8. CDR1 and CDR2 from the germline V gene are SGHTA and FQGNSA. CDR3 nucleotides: TGTGCCAGCAGCCGAAGGACAGGGGCCGCCAATGAGCAGTTCTTC. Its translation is CASSRRTGAANEQFF.

This CDR3 is CASSSPGRPNYGYTF. CDR3 DNA sequence: TGTGCCAGCAGTTCCCCCGGCAGACCTAACTATGGCTACACCTTC. This rearrangement joins TRBV6-6 to TRBJ1-2; no clear D. Germline V gene lookup returns CDR1 MNHNY and CDR2 SVGAGI (reference sequence). Trimming stripped 4 bases from V and 0 bases from J, with 12 bases between. This CDR3 comprises 15 residues.

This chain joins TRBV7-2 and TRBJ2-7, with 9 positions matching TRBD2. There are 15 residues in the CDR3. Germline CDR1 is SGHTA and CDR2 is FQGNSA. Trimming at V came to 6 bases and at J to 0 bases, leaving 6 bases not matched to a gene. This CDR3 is CASRVTSGISYEQYF. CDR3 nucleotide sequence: TGTGCCAGCAGGGTGACTAGCGGTATCTCCTACGAGCAGTACTTC.

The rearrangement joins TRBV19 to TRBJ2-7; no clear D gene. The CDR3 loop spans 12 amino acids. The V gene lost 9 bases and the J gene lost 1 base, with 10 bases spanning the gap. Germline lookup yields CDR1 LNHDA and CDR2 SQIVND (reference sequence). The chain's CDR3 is CASQAASYEQYF. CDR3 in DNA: TGTGCCAGCCAGGCGGCTTCCTACGAGCAGTACTTC.

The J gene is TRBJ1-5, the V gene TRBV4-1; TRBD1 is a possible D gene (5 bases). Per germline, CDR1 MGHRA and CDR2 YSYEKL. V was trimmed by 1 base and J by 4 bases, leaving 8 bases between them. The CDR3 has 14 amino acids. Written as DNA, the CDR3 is TGCGCCAGCAGCCAAGGGACACAAAATCAGCCCCAGCATTTT. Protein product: CASSQGTQNQPQHF.

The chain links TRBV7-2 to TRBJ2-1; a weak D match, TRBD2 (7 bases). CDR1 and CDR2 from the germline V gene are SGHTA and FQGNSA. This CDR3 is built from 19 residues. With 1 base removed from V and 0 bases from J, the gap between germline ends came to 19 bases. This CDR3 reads CASSLGYTGGGGSYNEQFF. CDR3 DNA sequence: TGTGCCAGCAGCTTAGGTTATACCGGGGGCGGGGGCTCCTACAATGAGCAGTTCTTC.

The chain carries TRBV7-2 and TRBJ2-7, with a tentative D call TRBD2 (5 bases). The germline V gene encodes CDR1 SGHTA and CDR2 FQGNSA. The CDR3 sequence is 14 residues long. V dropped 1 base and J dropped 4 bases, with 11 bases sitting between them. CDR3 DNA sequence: TGTGCCAGCAGCTTAGAAGCGGACCTATACGAGCAGTACTTC. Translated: CASSLEADLYEQYF.

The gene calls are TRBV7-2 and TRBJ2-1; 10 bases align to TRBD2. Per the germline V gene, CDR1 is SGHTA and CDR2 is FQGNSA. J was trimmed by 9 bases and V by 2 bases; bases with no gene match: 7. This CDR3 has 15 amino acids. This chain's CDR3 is CASSLSLAGVGEQFF. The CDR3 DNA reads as TGTGCCAGCAGCTTATCCCTAGCGGGAGTAGGTGAGCAGTTCTTC.

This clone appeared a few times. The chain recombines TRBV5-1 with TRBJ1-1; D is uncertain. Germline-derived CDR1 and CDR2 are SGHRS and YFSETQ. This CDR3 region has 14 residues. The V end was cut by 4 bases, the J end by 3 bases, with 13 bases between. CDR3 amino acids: CASSVSGPDTEAFF. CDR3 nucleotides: TGCGCCAGCAGCGTGTCGGGCCCGGACACTGAAGCTTTCTTT.

This chain's CDR3 is CATQQGGGGSPLHF. In DNA, the CDR3 is TGTGCCACCCAGCAAGGGGGGGGTGGTTCACCCCTCCACTTT. This rearrangement joins TRBV19 to TRBJ1-6; D is perhaps TRBD1 (6 bases). V dropped 10 bases and J dropped 9 bases, with 19 bases sitting between them. There are 14 residues in the CDR3. Per the germline V gene, CDR1 is LNHDA and CDR2 is SQIVND (reference sequence). The whole variable domain, filled in from reference TRBV19 and TRBJ1-6, reads DGGITQSPKYLFRKEGQNVTLSCEQNLNHDAMYWYRQDPGQGLRLIYYSQIVNDFQKGDIAEGYSVSREKKESFPLTVTSAQKNPTAFYLCATQQGGGGSPLHFGNGTRLTVT.

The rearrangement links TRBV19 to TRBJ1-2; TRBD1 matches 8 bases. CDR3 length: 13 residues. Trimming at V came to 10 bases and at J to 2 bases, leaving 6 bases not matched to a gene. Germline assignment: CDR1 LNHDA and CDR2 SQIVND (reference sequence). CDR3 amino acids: CATSGTGNYGYTF. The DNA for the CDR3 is TGTGCCACTTCCGGGACAGGAAACTATGGCTACACCTTC.

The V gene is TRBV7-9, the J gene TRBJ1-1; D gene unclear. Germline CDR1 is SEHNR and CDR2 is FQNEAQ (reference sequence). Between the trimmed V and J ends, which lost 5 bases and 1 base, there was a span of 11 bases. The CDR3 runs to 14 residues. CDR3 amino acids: CASSPQTGNTEAFF. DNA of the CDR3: TGTGCCAGCAGCCCCCAGACCGGGAACACTGAAGCTTTCTTT.

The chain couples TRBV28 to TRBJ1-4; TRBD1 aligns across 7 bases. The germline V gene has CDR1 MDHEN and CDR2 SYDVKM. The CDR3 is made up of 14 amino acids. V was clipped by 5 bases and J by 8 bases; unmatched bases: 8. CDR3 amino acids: CASSRQGLGEKLFF. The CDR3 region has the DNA TGTGCCAGCAGTAGACAGGGTTTGGGCGAAAAACTGTTTTTT.

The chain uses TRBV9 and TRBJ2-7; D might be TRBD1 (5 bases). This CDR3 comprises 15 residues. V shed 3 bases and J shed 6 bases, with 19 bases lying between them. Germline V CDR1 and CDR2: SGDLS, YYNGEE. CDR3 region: CASSGSSDTPTEQYF. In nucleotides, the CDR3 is TGTGCCAGCAGCGGCAGCTCGGACACTCCTACCGAGCAGTACTTC.

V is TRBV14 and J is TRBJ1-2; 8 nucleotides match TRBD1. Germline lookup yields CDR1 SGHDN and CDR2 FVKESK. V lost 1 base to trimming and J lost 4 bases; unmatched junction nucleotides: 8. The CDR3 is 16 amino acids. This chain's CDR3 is CASSQVHGTGSYGYTF. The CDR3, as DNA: TGTGCCAGCAGCCAAGTGCACGGGACAGGTTCCTATGGCTACACCTTC.

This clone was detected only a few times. CDR3 coding DNA: TGTGCCAGCATAGGCGGGAATATGAACACTGAAGCTTTCTTT. Amino acid sequence: CASIGGNMNTEAFF. This sequence joins TRBV25-1 and TRBJ1-1; D ambiguous. This CDR3 has 14 residues. Germline lookup yields CDR1 MGHDK and CDR2 SYGVNS. Trimming stripped 7 bases from V and 0 bases from J, with 12 bases between.

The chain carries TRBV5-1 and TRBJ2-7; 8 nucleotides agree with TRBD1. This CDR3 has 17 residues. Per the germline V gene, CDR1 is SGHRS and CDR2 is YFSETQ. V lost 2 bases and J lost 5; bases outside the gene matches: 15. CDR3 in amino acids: CASSFSAPRTGYDEQYF. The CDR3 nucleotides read TGCGCCAGCAGCTTTAGCGCCCCCCGGACAGGGTACGACGAGCAGTACTTC.

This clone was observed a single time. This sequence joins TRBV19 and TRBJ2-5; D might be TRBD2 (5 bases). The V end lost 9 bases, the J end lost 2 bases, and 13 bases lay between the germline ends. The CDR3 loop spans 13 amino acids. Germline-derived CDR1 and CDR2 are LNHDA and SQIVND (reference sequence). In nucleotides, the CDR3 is TGTGCCAGCCAAAGCGAGGGTCAAGAGACCCAGTACTTC. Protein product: CASQSEGQETQYF.

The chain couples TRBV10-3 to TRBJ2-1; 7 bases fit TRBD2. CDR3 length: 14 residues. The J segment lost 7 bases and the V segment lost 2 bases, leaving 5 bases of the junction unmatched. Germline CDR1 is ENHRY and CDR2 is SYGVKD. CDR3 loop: CAISEPGRQNEQFF. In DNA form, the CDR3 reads TGTGCCATCAGTGAGCCCGGGAGGCAGAATGAGCAGTTCTTC.

The CDR3 bases are TGTGCCAGCAGCCCCCCCCTTAGGTTAGGGGGCGTGGGGGGAGAGACCCAGTACTTC. It specifies CASSPPLRLGGVGGETQYF. V is TRBV9 and J is TRBJ2-5, with D maybe TRBD1 (7 bases). Per the germline V gene, CDR1 is SGDLS and CDR2 is YYNGEE. Between the trimmed V and J ends, which lost 4 bases and 4 bases, there was a span of 29 bases. The CDR3 sequence is 19 residues long.

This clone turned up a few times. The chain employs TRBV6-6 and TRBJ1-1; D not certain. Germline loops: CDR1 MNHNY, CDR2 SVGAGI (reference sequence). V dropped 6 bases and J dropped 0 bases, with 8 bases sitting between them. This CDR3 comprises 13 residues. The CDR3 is CASRRGLNTEAFF. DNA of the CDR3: TGTGCCAGCAGACGGGGTTTGAACACTGAAGCTTTCTTT.

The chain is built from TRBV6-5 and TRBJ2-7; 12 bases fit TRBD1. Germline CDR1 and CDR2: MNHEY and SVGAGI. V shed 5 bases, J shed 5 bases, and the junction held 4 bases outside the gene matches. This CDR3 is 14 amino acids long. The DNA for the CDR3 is TGTGCCAGCAGTGATGGGACAGGGGGCAACGAGCAGTACTTC. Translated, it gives CASSDGTGGNEQYF.